The 25 T cell receptor beta chains below all came from one sample that was sequenced in a study of lymphopenia after photon versus proton radiotherapy. Sequenced by immunoSEQ multiplex PCR; TCRdb stores in-frame clones only, minus some. Of approximately 15,000 clones listed, about 79% are singletons. This specimen consisted of peripheral blood, obtained from a patient treated with photon-based radiotherapy. These receptors all stem from a man aged 45 to 65 with gastric cancer.

The chain is built from TRBV27 and TRBJ1-6; D gene unclear. The CDR3 is made up of 14 amino acids. V was cut by 5 bases and J by 10 bases, with 15 bases left in between. Germline CDR1 reads MNHEY; CDR2 reads SMNVEV (reference sequence). DNA for the CDR3: TGTGCCAGCAGTGCCGTAAAAGGGAGGTCACCCCTCCACTTT. As protein: CASSAVKGRSPLHF.

The rearrangement joins TRBV7-2 to TRBJ1-2, with 7 bases matching TRBD1. With V trimmed by 1 base and J by 7 bases, 3 bases remained unmatched. The CDR3 is 13 residues long. Looked up from germline, CDR1 is SGHTA and CDR2 is FQGNSA. DNA for the CDR3: TGTGCCAGCAGCTTAGGAGGGGGCAGTGGCTACACCTTC. It codes for CASSLGGGSGYTF. The full variable domain, in which reference TRBV7-2 and TRBJ1-2 provide the parts outside the CDR3, is GAGVSQSPSNKVTEKGKDVELRCDPISGHTALYWYRQSLGQGLEFLIYFQGNSAPDKSGLPSDRFSAERTGGSVSTLTIQRTQQEDSAVYLCASSLGGGSGYTFGSGTRLTVV.

V is TRBV5-4 and J is TRBJ2-2; 12 bases agree with TRBD2. CDR1 SGHNT and CDR2 YYREEE come from the germline V gene (reference sequence). This CDR3 contains 14 residues. V trimming: 7 bases; J trimming: 7 bases; junction bases outside the gene matches: 5. In nucleotides, the CDR3 is TGTGCCAGCCGACGACTAGCGGGGGACGGGGAGCTGTTTTTT. Its protein is CASRRLAGDGELFF.

This clone was seen just once. The genes are TRBV4-1 and TRBJ2-1; 11 bases match TRBD2. This CDR3 is built from 15 residues. V gave up 0 bases and J gave up 14 bases; unmatched junction bases: 9. Germline V gene data show CDR1 as MGHRA and CDR2 as YSYEKL. The CDR3 here is CASSQEHGSGGAKFF. CDR3 bases: TGCGCCAGCAGCCAAGAGCATGGTAGCGGGGGGGCAAAGTTCTTC.

The rearrangement uses TRBV7-9 and TRBJ2-3; D tentatively fits TRBD1 or TRBD2 (5 bases each). This CDR3 is built from 15 residues. V was trimmed by 5 bases and J by 5 bases, leaving 17 bases between them. Germline assignment: CDR1 SEHNR and CDR2 FQNEAQ (reference sequence). The CDR3 here is CASSLNRGHGDTQYF. CDR3 nucleotides: TGTGCCAGCAGCCTCAACCGGGGCCACGGAGATACGCAGTATTTT.

The chain uses TRBV4-2 and TRBJ2-6; D possibly uses TRBD1 or TRBD2 (5 bases each). The CDR3 extends over 16 amino acids. V was cut by 4 bases and J by 3 bases, with 13 bases left in between. The V gene's germline CDR1 is LGHNA and CDR2 YNFKEQ. The CDR3 DNA reads as TGTGCCAGCAGCCTCGAACTTGGGGGTGGGGCCAACGTCCTGACTTTC. Protein sequence: CASSLELGGGANVLTF.

V gene TRBV4-3 combines with J gene TRBJ2-2; 8 nucleotides align to TRBD1. Germline values: CDR1 LGHNA, CDR2 YSLEER. The V and J ends lost 1 base and 5 bases, in that order; junction bases with no gene match: 0. The CDR3 is 14 residues long. CDR3 DNA sequence: TGCGCCAGCAGCCAAGGGACAGGGACCGGGGAGCTGTTTTTT. The encoded protein is CASSQGTGTGELFF.

This CDR3 is CSVIVPGSGANVLTF. Here the CDR3 DNA reads TGCAGCGTTATTGTCCCCGGCTCTGGGGCCAACGTCCTGACTTTC. The chain combines TRBV29-1 with TRBJ2-6, with no clear D. CDR1 is SQVTM and CDR2 is ANQGSEA in the germline V gene. Trimming left V 5 bases short and J 0 bases short, with 11 bases between. CDR3 length: 15 residues.

In this sample, this clone turned up a few times. V and J are TRBV10-2 and TRBJ1-6, with 8 bases fitting TRBD1. Germline V lookup: CDR1 WSHSY, CDR2 SAAADI. This CDR3 is 14 amino acids long. Germline trimming cut 7 bases from V and 9 bases from J; bases unmatched to any gene: 8. The CDR3 DNA follows: TGCGCCAGCACCCTGACAGGGGAGGGTTCACCCCTCCACTTT. Its protein is CASTLTGEGSPLHF.

In its sample, this clone was seen once. This sequence joins TRBV5-1 and TRBJ2-1, with 10 bases lining up with TRBD2. V shed 2 bases and J 4 bases; nucleotides not matched to a gene: 6. Germline CDR1 is SGHRS and CDR2 is YFSETQ. This CDR3 is 16 amino acids long. For the CDR3, the DNA is TGCGCCAGCAGCTTTAGTTCTAGCGGGGGTTACAATGAGCAGTTCTTC. Its protein product is CASSFSSSGGYNEQFF.

The chain recombines TRBV5-1 with TRBJ2-1; possible D gene TRBD1, 5 bases. In germline, CDR1 is SGHRS, CDR2 YFSETQ. CDR3 length: 16 residues. The ends were cut back, 5 bases at V and 6 bases at J, with 21 bases in the middle. The CDR3 loop is CASSWGLGQESNEQFF. The CDR3 DNA sequence: TGCGCCAGCAGTTGGGGCCTCGGACAAGAAAGCAATGAGCAGTTCTTC.

This sequence joins TRBV5-1 and TRBJ1-3; 7 nucleotides match TRBD1. CDR1 and CDR2 from the germline V gene are SGHRS and YFSETQ. CDR3 length: 18 residues. V shed 10 bases, J shed 0 bases, and the junction held 19 bases outside the gene matches. The CDR3 is CAGGNLRQGKDSGNTIYF. The CDR3 nucleotides are TGCGCCGGCGGCAATCTAAGACAGGGCAAAGACTCTGGAAACACCATATATTTT.

This chain uses TRBV9 with TRBJ1-2; a weak D match, TRBD1 (5 bases). CDR1 and CDR2 (germline): SGDLS, YYNGEE. There are 15 residues in the CDR3. With 0 bases removed from V and 2 bases from J, the gap between germline ends came to 11 bases. CDR3 DNA: TGTGCCAGCAGCGTAGAGCCAGGGCAAAACTATGGCTACACCTTC. It encodes CASSVEPGQNYGYTF.

The V call is TRBV27, the J call TRBJ2-5; 10 nucleotides match TRBD2. Trimming at V came to 5 bases and at J to 1 base, leaving 13 bases not matched to a gene. Per germline, CDR1 MNHEY and CDR2 SMNVEV (reference sequence). The CDR3 has 18 amino acids. CDR3 nucleotide sequence: TGTGCCAGCAGTCCTATTCCCCAACTAGCGGGGATCCAAGAGACCCAGTACTTC. Translation: CASSPIPQLAGIQETQYF.

The chain recombines TRBV4-3 with TRBJ1-4; 9 bases match TRBD1. Trimming cost V 1 base and J 6 bases; bases outside gene matches: 3. CDR3 length: 15 residues. Germline-derived CDR1 and CDR2 are LGHNA and YSLEER. The CDR3: CASSQGGQGDEKLFF. The CDR3 DNA follows: TGCGCCAGCAGCCAAGGGGGACAGGGAGATGAAAAACTGTTTTTT.

This rearrangement joins TRBV4-2 to TRBJ1-2, with 7 positions matching TRBD1. The trim removed 0 bases at V and 2 bases at J, leaving 6 bases unmatched. The CDR3 spans 16 residues. Germline V gene sequence: CDR1 LGHNA, CDR2 YNFKEQ. DNA for the CDR3: TGTGCCAGCAGCCAAGAAACAGGGGATACCAACTATGGCTACACCTTC. It codes for CASSQETGDTNYGYTF.

V and J are TRBV5-5 and TRBJ1-2; tentatively, D is TRBD1 (5 bases). This CDR3 region has 14 residues. The germline gives CDR1 SGHKS, CDR2 YYEKEE (reference sequence). Between the trimmed V and J ends, which lost 1 base and 7 bases, there was a span of 14 bases. CDR3 DNA sequence: TGTGCCAGCAGCTTGTATTCTGGGGGGTCTGGCTACACCTTC. It yields the protein CASSLYSGGSGYTF.

The chain joins TRBV6-1 to TRBJ2-1, with TRBD1 identical over 8 bases. The CDR3 consists of 14 residues. V was pared by 7 bases and J by 9 bases, with 11 bases of the junction left unmatched. Germline V gene lookup returns CDR1 MNHNS and CDR2 SASEGT. Here the CDR3 reads CASTAGGGFLEQFF. CDR3 bases: TGTGCCAGCACGGCAGGGGGCGGATTTCTTGAGCAGTTCTTC.

The chain recombines TRBV4-1 with TRBJ2-7, with a weak D call TRBD1 (5 bases). The CDR3 runs 13 residues. Germline lookup yields CDR1 MGHRA and CDR2 YSYEKL. The ends were cut back, 4 bases at V and 5 bases at J, with 12 bases in the middle. CDR3 region: CASSPPAGNEQYF. The CDR3 DNA reads TGCGCCAGCAGCCCCCCAGCAGGGAACGAGCAGTACTTC.

This clone has just a few counts. The genes are TRBV7-6 and TRBJ1-6; no reliable D call. V lost 1 base, J lost 9 bases, and 10 bases lay in between. The CDR3 has 14 residues. Germline V gene sequence: CDR1 SGHVS, CDR2 FNYEAQ. The CDR3 DNA reads TGTGCCAGCAGCTTAGGAGGAGTTGGTTCACCCCTCCACTTT. Amino acid sequence: CASSLGGVGSPLHF.

The gene calls are TRBV15 and TRBJ2-1; perhaps TRBD2 as D (6 bases). Germline lookup yields CDR1 LNHNV and CDR2 YYDKDF (reference sequence). Trimming cost V 6 bases and J 6 bases, with 18 bases left between them. This CDR3 spans 15 amino acids. This CDR3 is CATRPSSGLLNEQFF. CDR3 coding DNA: TGTGCCACCAGACCGTCAAGCGGGTTACTCAATGAGCAGTTCTTC.

CDR3 in amino acids: CASSEEGILKQFF. In DNA form, the CDR3 reads TGTGCCAGCAGTGAAGAAGGGATACTTAAGCAGTTCTTC. The rearrangement joins TRBV2 to TRBJ2-1; D gene unclear. Trimming took off 1 base at V and 11 bases at J, with 12 bases between the two ends. This CDR3 spans 13 amino acids. The V gene's germline CDR1 is SNHLY and CDR2 FYNNEI.

J is TRBJ1-5 and V is TRBV30, with TRBD1 as a possible D gene (6 bases). The CDR3 is 12 amino acids. Per germline, CDR1 GTSNPN and CDR2 SVGIG (reference sequence). V dropped 1 base and J dropped 8 bases, with 9 bases sitting between them. CDR3 coding DNA: TGTGCCTGGAGTGCGGGGGCGAAGCCCCAGCATTTT. This sequence encodes CAWSAGAKPQHF. Complete variable domain (other parts from reference TRBV30 and TRBJ1-5): SQTIHQWPATLVQPVGSPLSLECTVEGTSNPNLYWYRQAAGRGLQLLFYSVGIGQISSEVPQNLSASRPQDRQFILSSKKLLLSDSGFYLCAWSAGAKPQHFGDGTRLSIL.

The chain recombines TRBV30 with TRBJ2-7; the D is unclear. The germline V gene encodes CDR1 GTSNPN and CDR2 SVGIG (reference sequence). V lost 3 bases to trimming and J lost 4 bases, with 13 bases between them. This CDR3 has 13 residues. The chain's CDR3 is CAWRRVPVYEQYF. In DNA, the CDR3 is TGTGCCTGGAGAAGAGTCCCCGTATACGAGCAGTACTTC.

This chain joins TRBV29-1 and TRBJ2-7; D unclear. V lost 0 bases, J lost 3 bases, and 9 bases lay in between. The CDR3 length is 13 residues. Per germline, CDR1 SQVTM and CDR2 ANQGSEA. CDR3 DNA sequence: TGCAGCGTTGAAGAGACTGCCGGCTACGAGCAGTACTTC. Residues: CSVEETAGYEQYF.